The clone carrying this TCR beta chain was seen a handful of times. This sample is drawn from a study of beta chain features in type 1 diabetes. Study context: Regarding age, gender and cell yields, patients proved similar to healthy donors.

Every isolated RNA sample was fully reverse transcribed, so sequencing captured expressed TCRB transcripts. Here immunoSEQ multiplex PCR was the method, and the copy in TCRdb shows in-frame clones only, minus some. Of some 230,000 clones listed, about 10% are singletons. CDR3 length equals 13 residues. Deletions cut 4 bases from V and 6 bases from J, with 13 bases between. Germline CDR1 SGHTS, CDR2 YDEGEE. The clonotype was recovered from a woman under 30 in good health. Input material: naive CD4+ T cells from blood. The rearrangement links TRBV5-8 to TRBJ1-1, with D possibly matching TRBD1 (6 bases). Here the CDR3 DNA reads TGTGCCAGCAGCCACCCCACAGGGCCTGAAGCTTTCTTT. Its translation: CASSHPTGPEAFF.